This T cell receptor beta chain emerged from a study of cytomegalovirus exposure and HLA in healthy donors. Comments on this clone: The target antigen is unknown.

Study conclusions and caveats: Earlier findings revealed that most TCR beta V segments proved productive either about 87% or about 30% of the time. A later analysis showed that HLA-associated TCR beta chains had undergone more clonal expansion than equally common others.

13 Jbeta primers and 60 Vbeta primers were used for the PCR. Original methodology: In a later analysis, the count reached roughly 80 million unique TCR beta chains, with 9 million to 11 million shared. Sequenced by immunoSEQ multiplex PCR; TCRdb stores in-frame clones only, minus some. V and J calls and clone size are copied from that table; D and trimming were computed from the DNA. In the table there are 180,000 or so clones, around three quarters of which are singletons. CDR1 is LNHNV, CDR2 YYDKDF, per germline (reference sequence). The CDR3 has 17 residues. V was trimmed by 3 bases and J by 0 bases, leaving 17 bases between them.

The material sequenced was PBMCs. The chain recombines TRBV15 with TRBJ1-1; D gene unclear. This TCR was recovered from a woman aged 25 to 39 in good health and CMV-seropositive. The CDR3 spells CATSSGDPVSVNTEAFF. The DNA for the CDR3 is TGTGCCACCAGCAGCGGAGACCCGGTTTCAGTGAACACTGAAGCTTTCTTT.